The sequence of this TCR beta chain was determined in a study of cytotoxic CD8 clonotypes in ibrutinib-treated CLL. Study-level findings and limits: Public clonotypes, found uncommonly, either contracted or stayed stable on treatment. Clonality climbed at ibrutinib response, then dropped toward baseline at progression.

To note about this clone: Antigen: not known.

The V and J ends lost 3 bases and 5 bases, in that order; junction bases with no gene match: 8. CDR3 length: 15 amino acids. Per the germline V gene, CDR1 is MNHNS and CDR2 is SASEGT. Using immunoSEQ multiplex PCR, the repertoire was profiled, and TCRdb retains in-frame clones only, with some absent. The table records more than 60,000 clones, roughly 83% of them present only once. The sequences come from PBMCs, collected after 24 months of ibrutinib treatment. The chain recombines TRBV6-1 with TRBJ2-5; TRBD2 matches 8 bases. This TCR was recovered from a human donor with chronic lymphocytic leukemia. In nucleotides, the CDR3 is TGTGCCAGCAGTGAGCGGGGGGCGTGGGGTGAGACCCAGTACTTC. Protein sequence: CASSERGAWGETQYF.